This is a list of T cell receptor beta chains from one sample in a study of control samples from healthy donors and cancer patients. Repertoires were generated with immunoSEQ multiplex PCR, while TCRdb's copy carries only in-frame clones and drops some. This repertoire comprises under 200,000 clones; its ten largest clones make up approximately 2.2%. The material sequenced was blood. The receptors were gathered from a woman aged 25 to 39 in good health. The CDR3 runs from the conserved cysteine through the conserved F or W. Each record gives: V gene, J gene, D gene, CDR3 DNA, CDR3 protein. A D gene is named only where the DNA matches it firmly.

>TRBV21-1|TRBJ2-5|.
TGTGCCAGCATCACGAGGGTTAAAGAGACCCAGTACTTC
CASITRVKETQYF
>TRBV5-4|TRBJ2-2|.
TGTGCCAGCAGCAAACGGGAGCACCGTACCGGGGAGCTGTTTTTT
CASSKREHRTGELFF
>TRBV28|TRBJ1-5|.
TGTGCCAGCAGTAAGGTAGACAGAGTACAGCAGCCCCAGCATTTT
CASSKVDRVQQPQHF
>TRBV5-1|TRBJ2-3|.
TGCGCCAGCAGCTCCCCTCAAGGCTCAGATACGCAGTATTTT
CASSSPQGSDTQYF
>TRBV6-5|TRBJ1-5|.
TGTGCCAGCATGAGTGCCCTTGCGTCCAATCAGCCCCAGCATTTT
CASMSALASNQPQHF
>TRBV5-1|TRBJ1-6|.
TGCGCCAGCAGTCTAGGAACAGGGATCAATTCACCCCTCCACTTT
CASSLGTGINSPLHF
>TRBV5-4|TRBJ1-2|.
TGTGCCAGCAGCTCGATGCAGGGTTTGAGTGGCTACACCTTC
CASSSMQGLSGYTF
>TRBV5-4|TRBJ1-4|TRBD1
TGTGCCAGCAGCTTACAGGGGGAAGGGGTCTTGTTTTTT
CASSLQGEGVLFF
>TRBV2|TRBJ2-7|.
TGTGCCAGCATTCAGCGGGGCGATTTGACAGGAAAAGCCTACGAGCAGTACTTC
CASIQRGDLTGKAYEQYF
>TRBV5-1|TRBJ1-5|.
TGCGCCAGCAGCTTGGCCTCGGGAATCCAGCCCCAGCATTTT
CASSLASGIQPQHF
>TRBV28|TRBJ1-2|.
TGTGCCAGCAGTTTATGGCGGATGAGTGGCTACACCTTC
CASSLWRMSGYTF
>TRBV12-3/TRBV12-4|TRBJ1-2|.
TGTGCCAGCAGGCCTGGGGGGGGCTATGGCTACACCTTC
CASRPGGGYGYTF
>TRBV27|TRBJ1-6|.
TGTGCCAGCAGTTTTCCCCAGGGGTCTTCACCCCTCCACTTT
CASSFPQGSSPLHF
>TRBV2|TRBJ2-7|TRBD1
TGTGCCAGCAGTCGAGACAGGGCCTACGAGCAGTACTTC
CASSRDRAYEQYF
>TRBV27|TRBJ1-5|.
TGTGCCAGCCGTCGCGGTTCGAATAGCAATCAGCCCCAGCATTTT
CASRRGSNSNQPQHF
>TRBV23-1|TRBJ2-2|.
TGCGCCAGCAGTCCCCTTGTGGACACCGGGGAGCTGTTTTTT
CASSPLVDTGELFF
>TRBV28|TRBJ1-1|TRBD1
TGTGCCAGCAGCCAAGGACAGGAGAACACTGAAGCTTTCTTT
CASSQGQENTEAFF
>TRBV4-1|TRBJ2-3|.
TGCGCCAGCAGCCAAGGAGGCGGTGGGGGCACAGATACGCAGTATTTT
CASSQGGGGGTDTQYF
>TRBV7-9|TRBJ1-3|.
TGTGCCAGCAGGTTCACAGGGAGGGCTGGAAACACCATATATTTT
CASRFTGRAGNTIYF
>TRBV27|TRBJ1-2|.
TGTGCCAGCAGTTTATCGTCGGGGCAGACCTATGGCTACACCTTC
CASSLSSGQTYGYTF
>TRBV4-3|TRBJ2-3|TRBD1
TGCGCCAGCAGCCAAGGCGTCGGGACAGCGGCAGATACGCAGTATTTT
CASSQGVGTAADTQYF
>TRBV6-5|TRBJ1-3|.
TGTGCCAGCACCTCACAGGGAAACACCATATATTTT
CASTSQGNTIYF
>TRBV7-2|TRBJ2-5|.
TGTGCCAGCAGGCAGGCACCAGCAACGGAGACCCAGTACTTC
CASRQAPATETQYF
>TRBV10-3|TRBJ2-1|.
TGTGCCATCCTTGCGTGGAATGAGCAGTTCTTC
CAILAWNEQFF
>TRBV3-1/TRBV3-2|TRBJ1-4|.
TGTGCCAGCAGGCGACGGACAACTACTAATGAAAAACTGTTTTTT
CASRRRTTTNEKLFF
>TRBV6-5|TRBJ1-4|TRBD1
TGTGCCAGCAGAAGGGACAGGGATAATGAAAAACTGTTTTTT
CASRRDRDNEKLFF
>TRBV4-3|TRBJ2-1|TRBD1
TGCGCCAGCAGCCAAGATCGGACAGGGAGATACAATGAGCAGTTCTTC
CASSQDRTGRYNEQFF
>TRBV28|TRBJ2-6|.
TGTGCCAGCAGTTCCGGGGCTTTCTCTGGGGCCAACGTCCTGACTTTC
CASSSGAFSGANVLTF
>TRBV6-4|TRBJ2-3|TRBD1
TGTGCCAGCACCGGACCCGGACAGGGGCGCCGGTATTTT
CASTGPGQGRRYF
>TRBV6-4|TRBJ2-3|.
TGTGCCAGCAGTGAAGTGGCGCGCTTTACGGATACGCAGTATTTT
CASSEVARFTDTQYF
>TRBV27|TRBJ1-1|.
TGTGCCAGCAGTACACAGGGTTTCTACACTGAAGCTTTCTTT
CASSTQGFYTEAFF
>TRBV7-2|TRBJ1-1|.
TGTGCCAGCAGCTTACGGGGGAACACTGAAGCTTTCTTT
CASSLRGNTEAFF
>TRBV6-5|TRBJ1-2|.
TGTGCCAGCAGTCCATACGTCGCGGGGGTAAATGGCTACACCTTC
CASSPYVAGVNGYTF
>TRBV4-3|TRBJ2-2|.
TGCGCCAGCAGCCAAGATGGGGTGGCCACCGGGGAGCTGTTTTTT
CASSQDGVATGELFF
>TRBV4-1|TRBJ1-3|TRBD1
TGCGCCAGCAGCCCTACAGGGGAGTACGGAAACACCATATATTTT
CASSPTGEYGNTIYF
>TRBV4-1|TRBJ2-2|.
TGCGCCAGCAGCCAATCGCTCGCCGGGACGGCACTAAAAGGAAACACCGGGGAGCTGTTTTTT
CASSQSLAGTALKGNTGELFF
>TRBV19|TRBJ2-3|.
TGTGCCAGTAGTATCACGTCTAGCACAGATACGCAGTATTTT
CASSITSSTDTQYF
>TRBV6-6|TRBJ1-2|.
TGTGCCAGCAGTTACGGCGCAGGGGATGGCTACACCTTC
CASSYGAGDGYTF
>TRBV28|TRBJ2-3|.
TGTGCCAGCAGTTTGTTCATAGATACGCAGTATTTT
CASSLFIDTQYF
>TRBV2|TRBJ1-5|TRBD1
TGTGCCAGCAGTTACAGACAGGGGGGGTATGGGACCCAGCATTTT
CASSYRQGGYGTQHF
>TRBV28|TRBJ1-1|.
TGTGCCAGCAGTTTACACAGCCCGCGGGGAAACACTGAAGCTTTCTTT
CASSLHSPRGNTEAFF
>TRBV14|TRBJ1-1|TRBD1
TGTGCCAGCAGCCAAGACCAGGGGGCCACTGAAGCTTTCTTT
CASSQDQGATEAFF
>TRBV11-2|TRBJ1-1|.
TGTGCCAGCAGCTTACCGGTTAACACTGAAGCTTTCTTT
CASSLPVNTEAFF
>TRBV5-1|TRBJ1-3|.
TGCGCCAGCAGCTTGAACCCGACAACTGGAAACACCATATATTTT
CASSLNPTTGNTIYF
>TRBV5-5|TRBJ1-6|.
TGTGCCAGCAGCACTACCCCACAGGGATATAATTCACCCCTCCACTTT
CASSTTPQGYNSPLHF
>TRBV19|TRBJ2-7|TRBD2
TGTGCCAGTAGTTCCTGGGGGGGGGAAAGGAACTACGAGCAGTACTTC
CASSSWGGERNYEQYF
>TRBV7-2|TRBJ2-1|TRBD2
TGTGCCAGCAGCTATCGGACTAGAATTGGGTCCTACAATGAGCAGTTCTTC
CASSYRTRIGSYNEQFF
>TRBV5-1|TRBJ1-1|.
TGCGCCAGCAGCTTGGCCTCTCAGGGAGTCACTGAAGCTTTCTTT
CASSLASQGVTEAFF
>TRBV28|TRBJ1-4|TRBD1
TGTGCCAGCCGGGACAGGGGCCCTTCAACTAATGAAAAACTGTTTTTT
CASRDRGPSTNEKLFF
>TRBV28|TRBJ2-5|TRBD1
TGTGCCAGCAGTTTTTCGGACAGGATCCAAGAGACCCAGTACTTC
CASSFSDRIQETQYF
>TRBV7-2|TRBJ2-7|.
TGTGCCAGCAGCCTTGGACTGCCGGGGCCCTACGAGCAGTACTTC
CASSLGLPGPYEQYF
>TRBV14|TRBJ1-4|.
TGTGCCAGCAGCAGATACGGCCTGCACAATGAAAAACTGTTTTTT
CASSRYGLHNEKLFF
>TRBV19|TRBJ2-1|TRBD2
TGTGCCAGTAGCCTAGCGGGCCACTCCAATGAGCAGTTCTTC
CASSLAGHSNEQFF
>TRBV11-3|TRBJ1-2|TRBD1
TGTGCCAGCAGCCGGACAGGGGGCAGCTCTAACTATGGCTACACCTTC
CASSRTGGSSNYGYTF
>TRBV7-2|TRBJ2-7|TRBD1
TGTGCCAGCAGCTTAGTGGGTAGAGTGGGACAGGGCTCCCACGAGCAGTACTTC
CASSLVGRVGQGSHEQYF
>TRBV5-1|TRBJ2-7|TRBD2
TGCGCCAGCAGCTGGGGAGGGAGGCCGATACCCTACGAGCAGTACTTC
CASSWGGRPIPYEQYF
>TRBV10-2|TRBJ2-2|TRBD1
TGCGCCAGCAGTGATTTCGGGACAGGGCGCACCGGGGAGCTGTTTTTT
CASSDFGTGRTGELFF